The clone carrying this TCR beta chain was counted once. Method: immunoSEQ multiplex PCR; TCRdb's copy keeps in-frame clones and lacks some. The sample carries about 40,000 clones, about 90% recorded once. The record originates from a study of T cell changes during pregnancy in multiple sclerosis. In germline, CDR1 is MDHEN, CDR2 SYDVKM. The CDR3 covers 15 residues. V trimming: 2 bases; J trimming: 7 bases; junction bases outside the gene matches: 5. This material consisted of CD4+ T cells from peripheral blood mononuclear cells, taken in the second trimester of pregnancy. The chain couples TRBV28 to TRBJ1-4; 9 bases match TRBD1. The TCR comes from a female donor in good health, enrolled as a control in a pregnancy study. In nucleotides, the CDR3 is TGTGCCAGCAGTTTAGATCCGGGACAGGGTGAAAAACTGTTTTTT. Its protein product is CASSLDPGQGEKLFF.